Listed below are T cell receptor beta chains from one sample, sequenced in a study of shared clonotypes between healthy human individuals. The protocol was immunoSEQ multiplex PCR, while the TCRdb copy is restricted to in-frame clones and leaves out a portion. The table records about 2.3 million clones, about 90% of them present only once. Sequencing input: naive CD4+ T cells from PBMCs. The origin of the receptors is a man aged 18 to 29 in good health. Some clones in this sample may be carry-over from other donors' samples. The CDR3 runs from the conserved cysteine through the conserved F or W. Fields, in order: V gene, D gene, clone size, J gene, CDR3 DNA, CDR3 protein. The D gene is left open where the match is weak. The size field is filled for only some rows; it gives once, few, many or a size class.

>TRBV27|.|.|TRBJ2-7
TGTGCCAGCAGTACCGCGGTGGGGCTTTACGAGCAGTACTTC
CASSTAVGLYEQYF
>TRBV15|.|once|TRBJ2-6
TGTGCCACCAGCAGAGTATCGGGACCCTCAAGCTCTGGGGCCAACGTCCTGACTTTC
CATSRVSGPSSSGANVLTF
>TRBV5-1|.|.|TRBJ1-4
TGCGCCAGCAGCTCGACGGCTAATGAAAAACTGTTTTTT
CASSSTANEKLFF
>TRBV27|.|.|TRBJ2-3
TGTGCCAGCAGTTTATCGGGCAGGGGCACAGATACGCAGTATTTT
CASSLSGRGTDTQYF
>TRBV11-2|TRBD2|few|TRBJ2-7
TGTGCCAGCAGCCAAACCGGGACTAGCGGGAATTACGAGCAGTACTTC
CASSQTGTSGNYEQYF
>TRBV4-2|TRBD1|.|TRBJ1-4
TGTGCCAGCAGCCAAGGACAGGGGGTCTTTGAAAAACTGTTTTTT
CASSQGQGVFEKLFF
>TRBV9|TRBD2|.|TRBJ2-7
TGTGCCAGCAGCGTAGGGCCCAGCGGGGGAACCTACGAGCAGTACTTC
CASSVGPSGGTYEQYF
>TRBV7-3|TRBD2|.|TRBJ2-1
TGTGCCAGCAGCTCCGGGACTAGCGGGGCCCCTGAAAACAATGAGCAGTTCTTC
CASSSGTSGAPENNEQFF
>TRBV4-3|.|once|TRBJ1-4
TGCGCCAGCAGCTGGCGACAGGCAGTAGGGGAAAAACTGTTTTTT
CASSWRQAVGEKLFF
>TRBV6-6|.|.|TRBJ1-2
TGTGCCAGCACTCCCGAGGGGCAGGGAAGCTACACCTTC
CASTPEGQGSYTF
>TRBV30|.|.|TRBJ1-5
TGTGCCTGGAGTTCGGGGACATGGCAGCCCCAGCATTTT
CAWSSGTWQPQHF
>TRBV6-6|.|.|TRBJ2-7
TGTGCCAGCTCCCTCTACCGGGACGACCCCTACGAGCAGTACTTC
CASSLYRDDPYEQYF
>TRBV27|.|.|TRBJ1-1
TGTGCCAGCAGTTCCCCATTTAAGGACACTGAAGCTTTCTTT
CASSSPFKDTEAFF
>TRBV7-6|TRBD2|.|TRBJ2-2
TGTGCCAGCAGCTTACCCGTCGGCGGGAGATCGACCGGGGAGCTGTTTTTT
CASSLPVGGRSTGELFF
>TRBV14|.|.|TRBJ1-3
TGTGCCAGCAGCCAAGTTTTGGTCTCTGGAAACACCATATATTTT
CASSQVLVSGNTIYF
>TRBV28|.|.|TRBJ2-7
TGTGCCAGCAGTACACCGCAGCGAGCTCGGGAGCAGTACTTC
CASSTPQRAREQYF
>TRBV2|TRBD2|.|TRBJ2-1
TGTGCCAGCAGGGGCCTAGCGGGAGGGTACAATGAGCAGTTCTTC
CASRGLAGGYNEQFF